Following are 10 T cell receptor beta chains from one sample sequenced in a study of CD8 T cells in ankylosing spondylitis. TCRdb passed the 5' RACE reads through MiXCR, listing each CDR3 protein once. The sample carries approximately 140,000 distinct CDR3 sequences, under 45% recorded once. The specimen was synovial fluid, either unsorted or a sorted T cell fraction (not recorded which). The receptors derive from a male donor with ankylosing spondylitis.

This clonotype appeared a few times. The chain recombines TRBV6-5 with TRBJ2-5; D is unresolved. The CDR3 is 16 residues long. Trimming pared 0 bases from V and 5 bases from J, leaving 16 bases between. Per the germline V gene, CDR1 is MNHEY and CDR2 is SVGAGI. This chain's CDR3 is CASSYSFFEASETQYF. CDR3 DNA sequence: TGTGCCAGCAGTTACTCTTTCTTTGAGGCATCGGAGACCCAGTACTTC.

The sample holds a few counts of this clonotype. V is TRBV27 and J is TRBJ1-1; perhaps TRBD1 as D (5 bases). This CDR3 has 14 amino acids. The germline V and J ends were trimmed by 6 bases and 1 base, with 12 bases remaining between them. Germline V gene data show CDR1 as MNHEY and CDR2 as SMNVEV (reference sequence). CDR3 DNA: TGTGCCAGCAGGGGCGGGGGGGGGAACACTGAAGCTTTCTTT. Amino acids: CASRGGGGNTEAFF.

In this sample, this clonotype turned up a few times. The V and J genes are TRBV6-4 and TRBJ2-1, with TRBD2 identical over 10 bases. Germline V gene sequence: CDR1 MRHNA, CDR2 SNTAGT. The CDR3 has 15 amino acids. Trimming at V came to 3 bases and at J to 3 bases, leaving 2 bases not matched to a gene. CDR3 coding DNA: TGTGCCAGCAGTGAAGCGGGGGGGGACTACAATGAGCAGTTCTTC. Translation: CASSEAGGDYNEQFF.

Only a few counts were recorded for this clonotype. CDR3: CASSLLTRREQYF. Here the CDR3 DNA reads TGTGCCAGCAGCTTATTGACCCGGCGGGAGCAGTACTTC. The chain carries TRBV7-8 and TRBJ2-7; D not resolved. The germline V and J ends were trimmed by 2 bases and 7 bases, with 12 bases remaining between them. This CDR3 contains 13 residues. Germline CDR1 SGHVS, CDR2 FQNEAQ.

The chain joins TRBV5-1 to TRBJ1-1, with unresolved D. The ends were cut back, 4 bases at V and 0 bases at J, with 4 bases in the middle. CDR3 length equals 12 residues. Per germline, CDR1 SGHRS and CDR2 YFSETQ. This chain's CDR3 is CASSSMNTEAFF. The CDR3 DNA sequence: TGCGCCAGCAGCAGCATGAACACTGAAGCTTTCTTT.

The chain uses TRBV28 and TRBJ1-5; D gene uncertain. Germline assignment: CDR1 MDHEN and CDR2 SYDVKM. The length of the CDR3 is 13 residues. The V gene lost 2 bases and the J gene lost 6 bases, with 8 bases spanning the gap. CDR3 region: CASSLLPSQPQHF. The DNA of the CDR3 is TGTGCCAGCAGTTTACTCCCCAGTCAGCCCCAGCATTTT.

The chain uses TRBV18 and TRBJ1-5, with D unclear. Per germline, CDR1 KGHSH and CDR2 LQKENI. The CDR3 has 14 residues. V was cut by 1 base and J by 7 bases, with 11 bases left in between. The CDR3, as DNA: TGTGCCAGCTCACCACTGAGGACTGGCCAGCCCCAGCATTTT. This translates into CASSPLRTGQPQHF.

The chain has TRBV5-1 and TRBJ2-1, with 9 bases matching TRBD2. Trimming took 6 bases from V and 4 from J; bases not matched to a gene: 2. The CDR3 extends over 13 amino acids. CDR1 SGHRS and CDR2 YFSETQ come from the germline V gene. DNA for the CDR3: TGCGCCAGCAACCTAGCGGGATACAATGAGCAGTTCTTC. It yields the protein CASNLAGYNEQFF. Combining the CDR3 with reference TRBV5-1 and TRBJ2-1 gives the whole variable domain KAGVTQTPRYLIKTRGQQVTLSCSPISGHRSVSWYQQTPGQGLQFLFEYFSETQRNKGNFPGRFSGRQFSNSRSEMNVSTLELGDSALYLCASNLAGYNEQFFGPGTRLTVL.

The CDR3 region has the DNA TGTGCCAAACTAAAGACAGGGGGCCGAACCCCCATTCAGTACTTC. Amino acid sequence: CAKLKTGGRTPIQYF. The V gene is TRBV10-3, the J gene TRBJ2-4, with 10 bases aligning to TRBD1. The CDR3 runs to 15 residues. V was clipped by 10 bases and J by 9 bases; unmatched bases: 15. In germline, CDR1 is ENHRY, CDR2 SYGVKD.

V and J are TRBV15 and TRBJ2-7; TRBD2 aligns across 12 bases. CDR3 size: 17 residues. V lost 3 bases to trimming and J lost 7 bases; unmatched junction nucleotides: 13. Germline V lookup: CDR1 LNHNV, CDR2 YYDKDF (reference sequence). CDR3 region: CATSSSSTSGGLGEQYF. Written as DNA, the CDR3 is TGTGCCACCAGCAGCTCCTCGACTAGCGGGGGTTTGGGTGAGCAGTACTTC.